The present entry profiles one T cell receptor beta chain with its context. Its cognate antigen is unknown. Sequencing was performed with immunoSEQ multiplex PCR; in TCRdb, only in-frame clones are kept and a portion is missing. There are fewer than 3 million clones in the sample; about 90% occur only once, and more than 0.35% lies in the top ten. The sample is drawn from a study of shared clonotypes between healthy human individuals. General observations from the study: Larger estimated richness was generally seen in naive subsets than in memory subsets.

This TCR was recovered from a man between 18 and 35 years old in good health. Some clones in this sample may be carry-over from other donors' samples. The material sequenced was naive CD4+ T cells from PBMCs. Stated subset: CD45RA+ positively selected.

In nucleotides, the CDR3 is TGTGCCAGCTCACCGAGGACAGTGGACTATGGCTACACCTTC. Translation: CASSPRTVDYGYTF. V and J are TRBV18 and TRBJ1-2; D might be TRBD1 (6 bases). Germline assignment: CDR1 KGHSH and CDR2 LQKENI. This CDR3 spans 14 amino acids. V lost 3 bases and J lost 3, with 11 bases in between.